The present entry profiles one T cell receptor beta chain with its context. Its antigen is unidentified. This specimen belongs to a study of T cell repertoires in cytomegalovirus infection. TCRdb reprocessed the reads with MiXCR, giving one entry per CDR3 protein. The sample has a few hundred thousand distinct CDR3 sequences; about 44% are singletons. The input for sequencing was cultured PBMCs, taken from culture after CMV antigen stimulation. This sequence was found in a human donor in good health (CMV status not recorded). Some clones in this sample may be carry-over from other donors' samples.

The CDR3 nucleotides read TGTGCCACCATGTTAAGGACACGGGGACTGAACACTGAAGCTTTCTTT. It codes for CATMLRTRGLNTEAFF. The gene calls are TRBV24-1 and TRBJ1-1; tentatively, D is TRBD1 (5 bases). Germline loops: CDR1 KGHDR, CDR2 SFDVKD. V was cut by 8 bases and J by 0 bases, with 18 bases left in between. The CDR3 runs to 16 residues.